This record covers a single TCR beta chain. The data originate from a study of T cell changes during pregnancy in multiple sclerosis. This CDR3 contains 13 residues. The germline V and J ends were trimmed by 1 base and 2 bases, with 4 bases remaining between them. Germline V gene data show CDR1 as SGHDN and CDR2 as FVKESK. TCRdb keeps only in-frame clones here, not all; method: immunoSEQ multiplex PCR. The data contain about 94,000 clones, around 94% of them singletons. This TCR derives from a female donor with multiple sclerosis, enrolled in a pregnancy study. V usage is TRBV14 and J usage is TRBJ2-3; D not certain. This material consisted of peripheral blood, taken in the third trimester of pregnancy. Written as DNA, the CDR3 is TGTGCCAGCAGCCAAGGGCTCACAGATACGCAGTATTTT. It yields the protein CASSQGLTDTQYF.